These 8 T cell receptor beta chains originate from one sample sequenced in a study of human T cells and chemical hapten exposure. Time point meaning: patch test 1, 2 weeks after DPC sensitization. Treatment indicated: therapeutic diphenylcyclopropenone sensitization with weekly scalp DPC. From the RACE reads, TCRdb called clonotypes with MiXCR, one entry per CDR3 protein. This table has approximately 70,000 distinct CDR3 sequences, roughly 9.8% appearing once. The sequenced sample was whole blood, obtained in connection with sensitization to the hapten diphenylcyclopropenone (DPC). The source of these receptors is a woman between 35 and 50 years old with alopecia areata. Some clones in this sample may be carry-over from other donors' samples.

This clonotype was seen repeatedly, ten times or more. The chain links TRBV27 to TRBJ1-6, with a weak D call TRBD1 (6 bases). Trimming took off 8 bases at V and 2 bases at J, with 16 bases between the two ends. Per germline, CDR1 MNHEY and CDR2 SMNVEV (reference sequence). The CDR3 has 16 amino acids. The CDR3 spells CASQTTGATYNSPLHF. CDR3 DNA sequence: TGTGCCAGCCAGACCACGGGGGCTACCTATAATTCACCCCTCCACTTT.

This clonotype has just a few counts. The chain links TRBV9 to TRBJ1-2; D perhaps matches TRBD1 (6 bases). The CDR3 contains 14 residues. The V gene lost 0 bases and the J gene lost 8 bases, with 14 bases spanning the gap. Germline-derived CDR1 and CDR2 are SGDLS and YYNGEE. This CDR3 reads CASSVATSGDGYTF. The CDR3 coding sequence is TGTGCCAGCAGCGTAGCTACGTCAGGGGACGGCTACACCTTC.

This clonotype was picked up many times. The chain employs TRBV7-9 and TRBJ2-7; 7 nucleotides line up with TRBD2. The germline V gene encodes CDR1 SEHNR and CDR2 FQNEAQ (reference sequence). CDR3 length equals 11 residues. V gave up 11 bases and J gave up 6 bases; unmatched junction bases: 7. This CDR3 reads CASGGGREQYF. DNA for the CDR3: TGTGCCTCGGGCGGGGGTCGCGAGCAGTACTTC. Using reference TRBV7-9 and TRBJ2-7 for the parts outside the CDR3, the full variable domain is DTGVSQNPRHKITKRGQNVTFRCDPISEHNRLYWYRQTLGQGPEFLTYFQNEAQLEKSRLLSDRFSAERPKGSFSTLEIQRTEQGDSAMYLCASGGGREQYFGPGTRLTVT.

Many counts were recorded for this clonotype. This sequence joins TRBV28 and TRBJ1-2; 8 nucleotides line up with TRBD1. This CDR3 has 14 residues. The germline CDR1 and CDR2 sequences are MDHEN and SYDVKM. With 4 bases clipped from V and 6 bases from J, the junction kept 7 bases outside the gene matches. The CDR3: CASSSGQGDNGYTF. In DNA form, the CDR3 reads TGTGCCAGCAGTTCAGGACAGGGTGATAATGGCTACACCTTC.

This clonotype was recorded at least ten times. The rearrangement links TRBV4-3 to TRBJ2-7, with TRBD2 identical over 7 bases. CDR1 and CDR2 (germline): LGHNA, YSLEER. With V trimmed by 3 bases and J by 6 bases, 5 bases remained unmatched. The CDR3 length is 13 residues. CDR3 sequence reads: CASSHLGGREQYF. DNA for the CDR3: TGCGCCAGCAGCCATCTGGGAGGGCGCGAGCAGTACTTC.

The chain is built from TRBV4-1 and TRBJ2-6; D remains ambiguous. This CDR3 is 15 amino acids long. Germline values: CDR1 MGHRA, CDR2 YSYEKL. V was cut by 1 base and J by 0 bases, with 4 bases left in between. This CDR3 reads CASSQVGSGANVLTF. The CDR3 DNA reads TGCGCCAGCAGCCAAGTGGGCTCTGGGGCCAACGTCCTGACTTTC.

In this sample, this clonotype turned up many times. The chain is built from TRBV18 and TRBJ1-3; 10 nucleotides match TRBD1. The CDR3 totals 15 residues. The germline V gene encodes CDR1 KGHSH and CDR2 LQKENI. Trimming at V came to 3 bases and at J to 7 bases, leaving 6 bases not matched to a gene. The CDR3 DNA reads as TGTGCCAGCTCACCGGACAGGGGGATCTGGAACACCATATATTTT. This sequence encodes CASSPDRGIWNTIYF.

This clonotype was seen at least ten times. The V and J genes are TRBV4-2 and TRBJ1-1; 9 nucleotides line up with TRBD1. The junction had 10 bases not matched to a gene; V was cut back by 4 bases and J by 1 base. This CDR3 contains 17 residues. Germline CDR1 reads LGHNA; CDR2 reads YNFKEQ. CDR3 region: CASSPWTGADRNTEAFF. For the CDR3, the DNA is TGTGCCAGCAGCCCCTGGACAGGGGCGGACAGGAACACTGAAGCTTTCTTT.